The 4 T cell receptor beta chains reported below all come from one sample, sequenced in a study of T cell repertoires in cytomegalovirus infection. TCRdb recomputed calls from the reads with MiXCR, one row per CDR3 protein. The sample has some 800,000 distinct CDR3 sequences, under 35% seen once. The antigens these receptors bind are not known. Source: cultured CD8+ T cells from PBMCs, taken from culture after CMV antigen stimulation. These TCRs come from a human donor in good health (CMV status not recorded). Some clones in this sample may be carry-over from other donors' samples.

This clonotype has only a few counts. The V gene is TRBV5-4, the J gene TRBJ2-2, with D unresolved. From germline, CDR1 is SGHNT and CDR2 YYREEE (reference sequence). CDR3 size: 14 residues. The V end lost 4 bases, the J end lost 7 bases, and 14 bases lay between the germline ends. The CDR3 sequence: CASSQLETGGELFF. In DNA form, the CDR3 reads TGTGCCAGCAGCCAACTTGAAACGGGCGGGGAGCTGTTTTTT.

This clonotype showed up just a few times. The chain couples TRBV4-1 to TRBJ2-7; D possibly corresponds to TRBD2 (5 bases). V was trimmed by 0 bases and J by 9 bases, leaving 15 bases between them. The germline gives CDR1 MGHRA, CDR2 YSYEKL. There are 14 residues in the CDR3. DNA for the CDR3: TGCGCCAGCAGCCAAGATACGGGTGGAGGTGGGCAGTACGTC. Its translation is CASSQDTGGGGQYV.

The CDR3 nucleotides are TGTGCCAGCATCGGGAGGGACGGAGGGACTGAAGCTTTCTTT. Protein: CASIGRDGGTEAFF. The chain couples TRBV25-1 to TRBJ1-1; weak D call: TRBD1 (5 bases). This CDR3 is built from 14 residues. V was pared by 7 bases and J by 5 bases, with 17 bases between. Germline V gene data show CDR1 as MGHDK and CDR2 as SYGVNS.

J is TRBJ1-1 and V is TRBV11-2; D unresolved. Trimming took off 2 bases at V and 1 base at J, with 17 bases between the two ends. In germline, CDR1 is SGHAT, CDR2 FQNNGV. CDR3 size: 17 residues. The CDR3 loop reads CASSLWSVYERNTEAFF. In nucleotides, the CDR3 is TGTGCCAGCAGCTTATGGTCGGTGTACGAAAGGAACACTGAAGCTTTCTTT. The variable domain in full, completed from reference TRBV11-2 and TRBJ1-1, reads EAGVAQSPRYKIIEKRQSVAFWCNPISGHATLYWYQQILGQGPKLLIQFQNNGVVDDSQLPKDRFSAERLKGVDSTLKIQPAKLEDSAVYLCASSLWSVYERNTEAFFGQGTRLTVV.